What follows are 30 T cell receptor beta chains derived from one specimen sequenced in a study of T cell clones after liver transplantation. Sequenced by immunoSEQ multiplex PCR; TCRdb stores in-frame clones only, minus some. The table lists around 75,000 clones, approximately 81% of them singletons. The sequenced sample was CD4+ T cells from blood, obtained 48 months after liver transplant. These receptors all stem from a human patient who received a liver transplant. Some T cells here may be from the graft donor.

The rearrangement uses TRBV7-7 and TRBJ2-1; TRBD2 agrees at 8 bases. The CDR3 is 17 amino acids. Germline V CDR1 and CDR2: SSHAT, FNYEAQ (reference sequence). V lost 5 bases to trimming and J lost 1 base; unmatched junction nucleotides: 10. The CDR3 DNA follows: TGTGCCAGCAGCCCCCAAACTGGCGGGGGGTCCTACAATGAGCAGTTCTTC. Its translation is CASSPQTGGGSYNEQFF.

This sequence joins TRBV4-2 and TRBJ2-6; D is unresolved. V was cut by 0 bases and J by 3 bases, with 12 bases left in between. The CDR3 sequence is 17 residues long. Germline CDR1 LGHNA, CDR2 YNFKEQ. The CDR3 loop reads CASSQELGHGGANVLTF. CDR3 nucleotide sequence: TGTGCCAGCAGCCAAGAATTAGGGCACGGTGGGGCCAACGTCCTGACTTTC.

This clone was picked up a small number of times. The gene calls are TRBV2 and TRBJ2-5; 9 bases align to TRBD2. The CDR3 runs 15 residues. V dropped 7 bases and J dropped 2; count of bases not matched to a gene: 8. Germline assignment: CDR1 SNHLY and CDR2 FYNNEI. This CDR3 is CASTSGTSSQETQYF. The CDR3 nucleotides are TGTGCCAGCACCTCAGGGACTAGCAGTCAAGAGACCCAGTACTTC.

The rearrangement uses TRBV6-5 and TRBJ1-2; 9 bases map to TRBD1. This CDR3 spans 13 amino acids. V was pared by 6 bases and J by 4 bases, with 3 bases of the junction left unmatched. CDR1 and CDR2 (germline): MNHEY, SVGAGI. DNA of the CDR3: TGTGCCAGCAGCGGACAGGGGAGCTATGGCTACACCTTC. This encodes CASSGQGSYGYTF.

The V call is TRBV15, the J call TRBJ2-3, with 8 positions matching TRBD2. Germline CDR1 is LNHNV and CDR2 is YYDKDF (reference sequence). CDR3 length equals 18 residues. Trimming removed 0 bases from V and 3 bases from J; junction bases left unmatched: 11. The CDR3 DNA is TGTGCCACCAGCAGAGATTCCCCCCCCGCGGGGGGTACAGATACGCAGTATTTT. Translating gives CATSRDSPPAGGTDTQYF.

This clone was detected once. V and J are TRBV7-9 and TRBJ2-5; 7 positions match TRBD1. The DNA end is a closer match to TRBJ2-7, so the J assignment may be wrong. Per germline, CDR1 SEHNR and CDR2 FQNEAQ (reference sequence). The CDR3 is made up of 16 amino acids. CDR3 sequence (DNA): TGTGCCAGCAGCTTAGGAACGACAGGGCCCTCCTACGAGCAGTACTTC. Its translation is CASSLGTTGPSYEQYF.

The chain recombines TRBV4-3 with TRBJ2-3, with TRBD2 matching 11 bases. The CDR3 contains 16 residues. V trimming: 0 bases; J trimming: 9 bases; junction bases outside the gene matches: 8. CDR1 and CDR2 (germline): LGHNA, YSLEER. The CDR3 nucleotides read TGCGCCAGCAGCCAAGATTTTGGACTAGCGGGCGGAACGCAGTATTTT. Amino acid sequence: CASSQDFGLAGGTQYF.

The chain recombines TRBV15 with TRBJ2-7; the D gene is possibly TRBD2 (6 bases). Germline V gene sequence: CDR1 LNHNV, CDR2 YYDKDF (reference sequence). Trimming removed 0 bases from V and 7 bases from J, with 19 bases in between. There are 16 residues in the CDR3. CDR3 in DNA: TGTGCCACCAGCAGAGATCGTCTAGCGTTAAAAGGGGAGCAGTACTTC. Translating it yields CATSRDRLALKGEQYF.

This clone came up a few times. The J gene is TRBJ1-5, the V gene TRBV19; no reliable D call. Germline loops: CDR1 LNHDA, CDR2 SQIVND (reference sequence). CDR3 length equals 17 residues. V gave up 4 bases and J gave up 0 bases, with 16 bases separating them. The chain's CDR3 is CASSNDHWQNSNQPQHF. In DNA, the CDR3 is TGTGCCAGTAGTAATGACCATTGGCAGAATAGCAATCAGCCCCAGCATTTT.

This clone showed up just once. V gene TRBV6-6 combines with J gene TRBJ1-2, with a possible D match to TRBD1 (5 bases). The germline V and J ends were trimmed by 0 bases and 5 bases, with 13 bases remaining between them. Looked up from germline, CDR1 is MNHNY and CDR2 is SVGAGI (reference sequence). This CDR3 has 15 amino acids. Written as DNA, the CDR3 is TGTGCCAGCAGTTACTCCCGCGGGGGTTATTATGGCTACACCTTC. This gives the protein CASSYSRGGYYGYTF.

This chain uses TRBV4-3 with TRBJ2-2; D is ambiguous. Germline values: CDR1 LGHNA, CDR2 YSLEER. The length of the CDR3 is 15 residues. V was shortened by 0 bases and J by 1 base, with 6 bases between the two germline ends. The CDR3 sequence: CASSQDLWNTGELFF. CDR3 bases: TGCGCCAGCAGCCAAGATTTATGGAACACCGGGGAGCTGTTTTTT.

This rearrangement joins TRBV7-3 to TRBJ2-3; 7 positions match TRBD2. J lost 4 bases, V lost 0 bases, and 1 base had no gene match. CDR1 and CDR2 from the germline V gene are SGHTA and FQGTGA. The CDR3 covers 14 residues. The CDR3 DNA reads TGTGCCAGCAGCTTAACGGGAGGGGCAGATACGCAGTATTTT. Its translation: CASSLTGGADTQYF. The whole variable domain, remainder taken from reference TRBV7-3 and TRBJ2-3, is GAGVSQTPSNKVTEKGKYVELRCDPISGHTALYWYRQSLGQGPEFLIYFQGTGAADDSGLPNDRFFAVRPEGSVSTLKIQRTERGDSAVYLCASSLTGGADTQYFGPGTRLTVL.

This clone is labeled medium-sized. The chain couples TRBV7-6 to TRBJ2-2; unclear D gene. The ends were cut back, 4 bases at V and 1 base at J, with 7 bases in the middle. Germline lookup yields CDR1 SGHVS and CDR2 FNYEAQ. This CDR3 has 14 residues. CDR3 in DNA: TGTGCCAGCAGCTGGGCAGGGAACACCGGGGAGCTGTTTTTT. Translating gives CASSWAGNTGELFF.

This chain joins TRBV29-1 and TRBJ2-3; 9 positions match TRBD2. Germline V lookup: CDR1 SQVTM, CDR2 ANQGSEA. The CDR3 runs 14 residues. The V segment lost 5 bases and the J segment 2 bases; nucleotides outside the gene matches: 5. DNA of the CDR3: TGCAGCGTTCTGCCTAGCGGGAACACAGATACGCAGTATTTT. It encodes CSVLPSGNTDTQYF.

The chain employs TRBV5-6 and TRBJ2-2, with D maybe TRBD1 (5 bases). Germline lookup yields CDR1 SGHDT and CDR2 YYEEEE. The V end lost 4 bases, the J end lost 1 base, and 11 bases lay between the germline ends. The CDR3 extends over 15 amino acids. The CDR3 sequence: CASSTYRKNTGELFF. As DNA, the CDR3 is TGTGCCAGCAGCACATACAGGAAGAACACCGGGGAGCTGTTTTTT.

The V call is TRBV7-6, the J call TRBJ2-4; the D gene is possibly TRBD2 (5 bases). The germline gives CDR1 SGHVS, CDR2 FNYEAQ. Trimming cost V 1 base and J 4 bases, with 11 bases left between them. The CDR3 has 15 residues. The CDR3 region is CASSLGGRLKNIQYF. CDR3 DNA sequence: TGTGCCAGCAGCTTAGGAGGGAGATTGAAAAACATTCAGTACTTC.

This chain connects TRBV9 to TRBJ2-5; the match to TRBD2 covers 8 bases. The CDR3 sequence is 15 residues long. CDR1 and CDR2 (germline): SGDLS, YYNGEE. V was clipped by 1 base and J by 4 bases; unmatched bases: 6. Here the CDR3 reads CASSVTGGQVETQYF. CDR3 nucleotides: TGTGCCAGCAGCGTAACGGGGGGGCAGGTAGAGACCCAGTACTTC.

The gene calls are TRBV29-1 and TRBJ2-1; D perhaps matches TRBD1 (6 bases). The CDR3 spans 13 residues. V was shortened by 3 bases and J by 4 bases, with 10 bases between the two germline ends. CDR1 is SQVTM, CDR2 ANQGSEA, per germline. In DNA, the CDR3 is TGCAGCGTTGAGAGGACAGAATACAATGAGCAGTTCTTC. It encodes CSVERTEYNEQFF.

V usage is TRBV5-1 and J usage is TRBJ2-2; tentative D call: TRBD1 (6 bases). Germline CDR1 SGHRS, CDR2 YFSETQ. The length of the CDR3 is 15 residues. Trimming removed 4 bases at V and 0 bases at J, with 10 bases between. This CDR3 reads CASSPGTTNTGELFF. In DNA form, the CDR3 reads TGCGCCAGCAGCCCCGGGACAACGAACACCGGGGAGCTGTTTTTT.

This clone is deemed medium-sized. The chain combines TRBV14 with TRBJ1-1; D is ambiguous. The V gene lost 1 base and the J gene lost 3 bases, with 9 bases spanning the gap. This CDR3 contains 14 residues. Germline-derived CDR1 and CDR2 are SGHDN and FVKESK. This CDR3 is CASSQGPQDTEAFF. CDR3 nucleotide sequence: TGTGCCAGCAGCCAAGGGCCCCAGGACACTGAAGCTTTCTTT.

The chain uses TRBV9 and TRBJ1-2, with a weak D call TRBD1 (6 bases). This CDR3 region has 16 residues. CDR1 and CDR2 (germline): SGDLS, YYNGEE. Trimming shortened V by 3 bases and J by 0 bases, and 15 bases separated the two germline ends. Here the CDR3 reads CASSGTDRPTNYGYTF. CDR3 bases: TGTGCCAGCAGCGGGACAGACAGGCCCACTAACTATGGCTACACCTTC.

This clone was picked up a small number of times. The CDR3 sequence: CASSPPSLAGIYEQYF. The CDR3 coding sequence is TGTGCCAGCTCACCACCCTCACTAGCGGGGATCTACGAGCAGTACTTC. The chain employs TRBV18 and TRBJ2-7; 10 nucleotides line up with TRBD2. J lost 3 bases, V lost 0 bases, and 5 bases had no gene match. Germline V lookup: CDR1 KGHSH, CDR2 LQKENI. The CDR3 consists of 16 residues.

V usage is TRBV9 and J usage is TRBJ1-5; D is unresolved. This CDR3 is built from 15 residues. V shed 0 bases and J shed 2 bases, with 9 bases lying between them. Germline values: CDR1 SGDLS, CDR2 YYNGEE. The CDR3 region has the DNA TGTGCCAGCAGCGTAGGGGGAACGGGCAATCAGCCCCAGCATTTT. Amino acid sequence: CASSVGGTGNQPQHF. Using reference TRBV9 and TRBJ1-5 for the parts outside the CDR3, the full variable domain is DSGVTQTPKHLITATGQRVTLRCSPRSGDLSVYWYQQSLDQGLQFLIQYYNGEERAKGNILERFSAQQFPDLHSELNLSSLELGDSALYFCASSVGGTGNQPQHFGDGTRLSIL.

The rearrangement uses TRBV21-1 and TRBJ1-1; TRBD1, the table's D call, was not compared with the DNA. TRBV21-1 is a pseudogene locus. The CDR3 runs 18 residues. CDR3: CASSNKVPGAIESTEAFF. The CDR3 coding sequence is TGTGCCAGCAGCAACAAGGTTCCAGGGGCCATTGAGAGCACTGAAGCTTTCTTT.

This chain connects TRBV7-9 to TRBJ2-2, with unresolved D. Trimming took 5 bases from V and 1 from J, leaving 11 bases between them. This CDR3 comprises 15 residues. Looked up from germline, CDR1 is SEHNR and CDR2 is FQNEAQ (reference sequence). The CDR3 protein is CASSPVEGNTGELFF. The CDR3 nucleotides are TGTGCCAGCAGCCCTGTAGAAGGGAACACCGGGGAGCTGTTTTTT.

This clone occurred a few times. This rearrangement joins TRBV2 to TRBJ2-1; 7 bases agree with TRBD2. The J segment lost 10 bases and the V segment lost 5 bases, leaving 2 bases of the junction unmatched. CDR1 is SNHLY and CDR2 is FYNNEI in the germline V gene. The CDR3 is 11 amino acids. CDR3 in amino acids: CASSWEGEQFF. The CDR3 region has the DNA TGTGCCAGCAGTTGGGAGGGAGAGCAGTTCTTC.

The rearrangement joins TRBV7-2 to TRBJ2-2; tentatively, D is TRBD2 (5 bases). V lost 5 bases and J lost 4, with 11 bases in between. Germline CDR1 and CDR2: SGHTA and FQGNSA. This CDR3 is 14 amino acids long. The CDR3 DNA reads TGTGCCAGCAGCCAAGCGGCCTTCACCGGGGAGCTGTTTTTT. Its protein is CASSQAAFTGELFF.

The rearrangement uses TRBV5-6 and TRBJ2-2, with a tentative D call TRBD2 (5 bases). Germline CDR1 and CDR2: SGHDT and YYEEEE. With 4 bases removed from V and 1 base from J, the gap between germline ends came to 11 bases. The CDR3 is 15 residues long. Written as DNA, the CDR3 is TGTGCCAGCAGCCAGAGCGGACGGAACACCGGGGAGCTGTTTTTT. Protein sequence: CASSQSGRNTGELFF. Combining the CDR3 with reference TRBV5-6 and TRBJ2-2 gives the whole variable domain DAGVTQSPTHLIKTRGQQVTLRCSPKSGHDTVSWYQQALGQGPQFIFQYYEEEERQRGNFPDRFSGHQFPNYSSELNVNALLLGDSALYLCASSQSGRNTGELFFGEGSRLTVL.

The chain employs TRBV5-1 and TRBJ2-5; D might be TRBD1 or TRBD2, each matching 7 bases. Germline CDR1 and CDR2: SGHRS and YFSETQ. The CDR3 totals 14 residues. V was shortened by 4 bases and J by 5 bases, with 15 bases between the two germline ends. The CDR3 sequence is CASSRRQGGETQYF. CDR3 nucleotides: TGCGCCAGCAGCCGTAGACAGGGAGGGGAGACCCAGTACTTC.

The chain recombines TRBV5-1 with TRBJ2-3, with 9 bases identical to TRBD1. The ends lost 0 bases at V and 4 bases at J; junction bases unmatched: 9. The germline V gene encodes CDR1 SGHRS and CDR2 YFSETQ. The CDR3 totals 17 residues. CDR3 region: CASSLGVTGGWSDTQYF. CDR3 nucleotides: TGCGCCAGCAGCTTGGGCGTGACAGGGGGTTGGTCAGATACGCAGTATTTT.